This record covers a single T cell receptor (beta chain). Its cognate antigen is unknown. The sample comes from a study of beta chain features in type 1 diabetes. The authors sorted CD4+ naive, central memory, regulatory and stem cell-like memory cells via CD45RO/CCR7/CD25/CD127/CD95/CD27. Expressed TCRB transcripts were sequenced after all isolated RNA was converted to cDNA. Sequencing used immunoSEQ multiplex PCR; TCRdb keeps in-frame clones, though not all of them. The table shows a few hundred thousand clones, with 15% to 20% occurring only once. The CDR3 contains 15 residues. V lost 3 bases, J lost 0 bases, and 9 bases lay in between. Germline CDR1 and CDR2: GTSNPN and SVGIG (reference sequence). Study-wide findings and caveats: Researchers reported that naive, central memory and Treg TCRB repertoires appeared more similar in patients than in healthy donors. Significant though moderate, a shortening of TCRB CDR3s appeared in all four CD4+ subsets of Type 1 diabetes patients. Here, the possible influence of HLA type (on TCRB rearrangement) remained unresolved. cDNA sequencing could over-represent cells with high TCR expression.

Material for sequencing was naive CD4+ T cells from blood. The clonotype originates from a man in his thirties or forties with type 1 diabetes. The V and J genes are TRBV30 and TRBJ2-6; D might be TRBD2 (5 bases). As DNA, the CDR3 is TGTGCCTGGAGATGGGGAGCCTCTGGGGCCAACGTCCTGACTTTC. This encodes CAWRWGASGANVLTF.